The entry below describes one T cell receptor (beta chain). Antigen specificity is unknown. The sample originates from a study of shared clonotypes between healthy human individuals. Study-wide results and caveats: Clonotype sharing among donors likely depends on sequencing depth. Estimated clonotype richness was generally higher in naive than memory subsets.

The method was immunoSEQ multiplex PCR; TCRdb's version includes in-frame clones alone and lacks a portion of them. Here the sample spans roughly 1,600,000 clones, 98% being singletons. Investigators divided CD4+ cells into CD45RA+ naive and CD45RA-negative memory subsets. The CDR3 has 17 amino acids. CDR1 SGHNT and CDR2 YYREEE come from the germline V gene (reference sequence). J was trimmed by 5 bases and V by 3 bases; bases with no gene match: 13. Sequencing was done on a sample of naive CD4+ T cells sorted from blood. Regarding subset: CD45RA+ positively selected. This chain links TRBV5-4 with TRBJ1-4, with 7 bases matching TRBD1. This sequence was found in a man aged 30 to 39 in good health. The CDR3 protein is CASSSGPPTGRNEKLFF. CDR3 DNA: TGTGCCAGCAGCTCAGGCCCCCCGACAGGGAGAAATGAAAAACTGTTTTTT.